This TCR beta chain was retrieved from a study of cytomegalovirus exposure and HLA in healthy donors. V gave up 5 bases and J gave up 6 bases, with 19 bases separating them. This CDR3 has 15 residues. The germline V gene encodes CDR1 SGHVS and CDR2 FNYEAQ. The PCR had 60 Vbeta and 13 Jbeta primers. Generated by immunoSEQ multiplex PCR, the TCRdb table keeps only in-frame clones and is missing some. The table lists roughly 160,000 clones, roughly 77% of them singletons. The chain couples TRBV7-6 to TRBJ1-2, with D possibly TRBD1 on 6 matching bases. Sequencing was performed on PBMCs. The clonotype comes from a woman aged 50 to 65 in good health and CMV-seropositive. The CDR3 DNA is TGTGCCAGCAGCGCACGCCTCGGCAGGGGCGATGGCTACACCTTC. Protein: CASSARLGRGDGYTF.